This T cell receptor (beta chain) was obtained from a study of tumor-infiltrating lymphocytes in primary liver carcinoma. As concerns this clonotype: The junction differs from germline at one of its ends, possibly a read error.

Germline loops: CDR1 MNHEY, CDR2 SVGAGI. CDR3 size: 17 residues. With around 500 ng total RNA as template and a constant-region primer, TCR beta cDNA was made. Libraries for TCR beta were built through three nested multiplex PCR rounds, which together made up a slightly modified ARM-PCR procedure. Each of the first two PCR rounds ran approximately 11 cycles with TRBV1-TRBV30 forward and C-beta reverse primers. TCRdb used MiXCR to reprocess the multiplex PCR reads, holding one entry per CDR3 protein. The data show about 64,000 distinct CDR3 sequences, about 65% seen once. Between about 20 and 30 mg of unsorted bulk tissue served as the source from which RNA and DNA were co-extracted. Patients were treatment-naive with chronic HBV infection.

The specimen was liver tumor tissue from sampling region 4. Regarding subset: tumor region T4, right-lateral pole. The origin of this receptor is a man aged 40-49 years with primary liver carcinoma and hepatitis B virus infection. The gene calls are TRBV6-5 and TRBJ2-6; the D gene could be TRBD1 or TRBD2 (5 bases each). CDR3 coding DNA: TGTGCCAGCAGTTACGGAGGCGGTTCCTCTGGGGCTAACGTCCTGACTTTC. The encoded protein is CASSYGGGSSGANVLTF.